These T cell receptor beta chains were read from a single sample in a study of identical twins. TCRdb fed the 5' RACE reads into MiXCR, producing one record per CDR3 protein. This sample has hundreds of thousands of distinct CDR3 sequences, with approximately 21% found just once. These data are also associated with another study on T cells expressing NK-cell markers.

Sequencing used PBMCs. These receptors originate from a woman under 30 in good health. CDR3s include the opening cysteine and the closing phenylalanine or tryptophan. D genes are given only for firm matches. Size values are once, few and many counts, or a class for expanded clones, and some rows have none.

-,TRBJ2-1,-,TRBV29-1,CSVGQHQLNNEQFF,TGCAGCGTTGGACAACACCAGTTAAACAATGAGCAGTTCTTC
TRBD1,TRBJ2-5,-,TRBV12-3/TRBV12-4,CASNPGQGYETQYF,TGTGCCAGCAATCCGGGACAGGGTTATGAGACCCAGTACTTC
TRBD2,TRBJ2-1,many,TRBV25-1,CATFSSSGVSYNEQFF,TGTGCCACCTTCTCTTCTAGCGGGGTTTCCTACAATGAGCAGTTCTTC
TRBD2,TRBJ2-1,-,TRBV4-3,CASSQDLAGTSIYNEQFF,TGCGCCAGCAGCCAAGATCTAGCAGGGACTAGCATCTACAATGAGCAGTTCTTC
-,TRBJ2-3,-,TRBV7-9,CASSRDEDTQYF,TGTGCCAGCAGCAGAGACGAGGATACGCAGTATTTT
-,TRBJ2-5,-,TRBV18,CASSFGEQRQETQYF,TGTGCCAGCTCGTTCGGGGAACAGAGACAAGAGACCCAGTACTTC
-,TRBJ2-2,few,TRBV11-3,CASSSTGQNTGELFF,TGTGCCAGCAGCTCTACGGGACAGAACACCGGGGAGCTGTTTTTT
TRBD2,TRBJ2-7,-,TRBV20-1,CSAPSGTTYEQYF,TGCAGTGCTCCTAGCGGGACAACCTACGAGCAGTACTTC
-,TRBJ2-1,-,TRBV10-3,CAISDPPDKQFF,TGTGCCATCAGTGACCCCCCAGATAAGCAGTTCTTC
-,TRBJ2-5,-,TRBV10-3,CAMGPEKETQYF,TGTGCCATGGGGCCAGAAAAAGAGACCCAGTACTTC
-,TRBJ2-1,-,TRBV15,CATSGYSSGLANYNEQFF,TGTGCCACCAGCGGCTATTCCTCCGGGTTAGCCAATTACAATGAGCAGTTCTTC
TRBD2,TRBJ2-3,few,TRBV20-1,CSAVVSGSGTDTQYF,TGCAGTGCTGTCGTTAGCGGGTCGGGCACAGATACGCAGTATTTT
-,TRBJ2-3,few,TRBV9,CASSGGSDSTDTQYF,TGTGCCAGCAGCGGGGGAAGCGATAGCACAGATACGCAGTATTTT
-,TRBJ1-2,few,TRBV9,CASSDVRMDGYTF,TGTGCCAGCAGCGACGTAAGAATGGACGGCTACACCTTC
TRBD2,TRBJ2-1,-,TRBV29-1,CSVTSGSNNEQFF,TGCAGCGTTACAAGCGGGAGCAACAATGAGCAGTTCTTC
-,TRBJ2-7,few,TRBV5-1,CASSLVQGPPYEQYF,TGCGCCAGCAGCTTGGTCCAGGGACCTCCCTACGAGCAGTACTTC
TRBD1,TRBJ2-2,few,TRBV11-2,CASSLLGQGESGELFF,TGTGCCAGCAGCTTACTAGGACAGGGGGAATCCGGGGAGCTGTTTTTT
-,TRBJ1-1,-,TRBV11-3,CASQKSTEAFF,TGTGCCAGCCAGAAGAGCACTGAAGCTTTCTTT
-,TRBJ2-7,few,TRBV10-3,CAITLDPTYEQYF,TGTGCCATCACTCTGGACCCGACCTACGAGCAGTACTTC
TRBD1,TRBJ2-7,-,TRBV10-3,CAIRGDRAEQYF,TGTGCCATCAGGGGGGACAGGGCTGAGCAGTACTTC